This T cell receptor beta chain came from a study of ipilimumab plus nivolumab after autologous stem cell transplantation (dated by TCRdb to 2020 to 2023). In terms of the full investigation: The median number of doses received by trial patients was about five for ipilimumab and fewer than 10 for nivolumab. The intent-to-treat population of the trial consisted of about 34 patients. Primary refractory and relapsed disease were included in the DLBCL cohort, with 18-month progression-free survival of 85.7% and 28.6%, respectively. The trial enrolled patients with high-risk diffuse large B cell lymphoma, mature T cell lymphoma, or multiple myeloma undergoing autologous transplant.

Overall study outcomes, separate from this receptor: The authors stated that profiles of the T cell receptor repertoire, regulatory T cell phenotype and gut microbiota provided a biologic rationale for studying this approach further. The authors concluded that, as post-transplant consolidation, combined checkpoint inhibition appeared tolerable.

The library came from the immunoSEQ multiplex PCR assay. The immuneACCESS repertoire file appears here via TCRdb, limited to in-frame rearrangements. These files lack a portion of the clones; in checked studies, under half of the deficit traces to unresolved V genes, and the cause of the others is not known. The sample has over 75,000 clones on record, over 80% of them singletons. 2.2% of the sample lies in the top ten. Checkpoint therapy was initiated 14 to 28 days after autologous transplant, and ipilimumab was administered at 1 mg/kg intravenously on day 1 of selected weeks. The nivolumab dose was 3 mg/kg intravenously, delivered on day 1 of weeks 1, 4, 7, 10, and every two weeks through week 26. The study was a Phase Ib clinical trial testing combined checkpoint inhibition with ipilimumab and nivolumab as consolidation after autologous stem cell transplantation. Points on this clone: Its antigen is currently not known. Per-base qualities were not stored, and no clone one base away is much larger.

Sequencing used PBMCs, obtained in a trial of ipilimumab plus nivolumab as post-transplant consolidation. The sequence derives from a male donor with diffuse large B-cell lymphoma.

The nucleotide sequence is TGTGCCAGCAGCTTCCTAGGAATCTCCTCAGATACGCAGTATTTT. Its coded protein is CASSFLGISSDTQYF. The chain employs TRBV7-3 and TRBJ2-3, with the D gene uncertain. Cut back by 3 bases and 4 bases, the V and J ends lie 14 bases apart. Per the germline V gene, SGHTA is the CDR1 and FQGTGA is the CDR2. Its CDR3 holds 15 amino acids, cysteine through phenylalanine. The kept DNA is CDR3 alone, 45 bases in frame from the first base.